Shown below are 29 T cell receptor beta chains from a single sample sequenced in a study of shared clonotypes between healthy human individuals. The protocol was immunoSEQ multiplex PCR, while the TCRdb copy is restricted to in-frame clones and leaves out a portion. The table has approximately 470,000 clones, over 70% seen once. The material sequenced was PBMCs. The receptors were sampled from a woman aged 40-49 years in good health. Some clones in this sample may be carry-over from other donors' samples.

The rearrangement uses TRBV29-1 and TRBJ2-1; 8 bases agree with TRBD2. After removal of 5 bases from V and 6 bases from J, the junction contained 3 bases not matched to a gene. The CDR3 length is 12 residues. Germline V gene lookup returns CDR1 SQVTM and CDR2 ANQGSEA. CDR3 nucleotide sequence: TGCAGCGTTTTTAGCGGGGCCAATGAGCAGTTCTTC. Translation gives CSVFSGANEQFF.

The rearrangement links TRBV10-1 to TRBJ2-2; the D is unclear. Germline CDR1 and CDR2: WNHNN and SYGVQD (reference sequence). The CDR3 extends over 16 amino acids. V was shortened by 4 bases and J by 3 bases, with 15 bases between the two germline ends. The CDR3 spells CASSGYTRWDTGELFF. Written as DNA, the CDR3 is TGCGCCAGCAGTGGGTACACGAGGTGGGACACCGGGGAGCTGTTTTTT.

The chain couples TRBV9 to TRBJ2-5; D is uncertain. From germline, CDR1 is SGDLS and CDR2 YYNGEE. Trimming stripped 3 bases from V and 5 bases from J, with 8 bases between. The CDR3 loop spans 12 amino acids. CDR3 protein: CASSAEGETQYF. CDR3 DNA sequence: TGTGCCAGCAGCGCAGAAGGCGAGACCCAGTACTTC.

The V and J genes are TRBV2 and TRBJ2-1; 14 bases map to TRBD2. The CDR3 covers 15 residues. Trimming took 6 bases from V and 3 from J; bases not matched to a gene: 1. Germline V gene sequence: CDR1 SNHLY, CDR2 FYNNEI. This CDR3 is CASRGTSGGYNEQFF. CDR3 in DNA: TGTGCCAGCAGGGGGACTAGCGGGGGCTACAATGAGCAGTTCTTC.

V usage is TRBV5-6 and J usage is TRBJ1-2; tentative D call: TRBD1 (5 bases). Trimming took off 4 bases at V and 5 bases at J, with 12 bases between the two ends. The CDR3 sequence is 13 residues long. Germline V gives CDR1 SGHDT, CDR2 YYEEEE. The CDR3 is CASSPTDGYGYTF. The DNA of the CDR3 is TGTGCCAGCAGCCCGACAGATGGGTATGGCTACACCTTC.

This clone was picked up many times. V gene TRBV14 combines with J gene TRBJ2-5, with D possibly TRBD2 on 6 matching bases. The ends were cut back, 4 bases at V and 5 bases at J, with 17 bases in the middle. The CDR3 is 15 amino acids. Per germline, CDR1 SGHDN and CDR2 FVKESK. CDR3 sequence reads: CASSRGDFTRETQYF. In nucleotides, the CDR3 is TGTGCCAGCAGCCGGGGGGACTTTACGAGGGAGACCCAGTACTTC.

V is TRBV6-5 and J is TRBJ1-5; D is perhaps TRBD1 (5 bases). The V end was cut by 7 bases, the J end by 0 bases, with 10 bases between. Germline lookup yields CDR1 MNHEY and CDR2 SVGAGI. CDR3 length: 14 amino acids. CDR3 loop: CASKDIHSNQPQHF. For the CDR3, the DNA is TGTGCCAGCAAGGACATTCATAGCAATCAGCCCCAGCATTTT.

This clone was detected many times. This sequence joins TRBV27 and TRBJ2-1; 7 nucleotides match TRBD2. Trimming took 3 bases from V and 7 from J; bases not matched to a gene: 6. Germline V gene data show CDR1 as MNHEY and CDR2 as SMNVEV (reference sequence). The CDR3 totals 14 residues. CDR3 DNA: TGTGCCAGCAGTTTTCGGCGGGAGATGAATGAGCAGTTCTTC. This codes for CASSFRREMNEQFF.

This clone was detected once. A far larger clone is just one base off, so this is likely a read error. The chain uses TRBV4-2 and TRBJ1-2; D gene unclear. Germline CDR1 reads LGHNA; CDR2 reads YNFKEQ. This CDR3 is 14 amino acids long. V dropped 1 base and J dropped 3 bases, with 9 bases sitting between them. CDR3 region: CASSQVQDYYGYTF. In DNA, the CDR3 is TGTGCCAGCAGCCAAGTTCAGGACTACTATGGCTACACCTTC.

In the case of this clone: A far larger clone is only one base removed, so a read error is likely. V and J are TRBV5-5 and TRBJ2-1, with D hard to call. V lost 4 bases to trimming and J lost 2 bases, with 16 bases between them. CDR1 and CDR2 (germline): SGHKS, YYEKEE (reference sequence). The CDR3 contains 16 residues. The CDR3 nucleotides read TGTGCCAGCAGCCCACCCTACAGTGGTACCTACAATGAGCAGTTCTTC. It specifies CASSPPYSGTYNEQFF.

V usage is TRBV28 and J usage is TRBJ1-3; D is possibly TRBD1 (6 bases). Germline-derived CDR1 and CDR2 are MDHEN and SYDVKM. The CDR3 loop spans 14 amino acids. With 6 bases removed from V and 0 bases from J, the gap between germline ends came to 9 bases. The CDR3 DNA reads as TGTGCCAGCAGAAGACAGGACTCTGGAAACACCATATATTTT. Translating it yields CASRRQDSGNTIYF.

V gene TRBV29-1 combines with J gene TRBJ2-1; 8 nucleotides line up with TRBD2. Germline-derived CDR1 and CDR2 are SQVTM and ANQGSEA. Trimming removed 5 bases from V and 9 bases from J; junction bases left unmatched: 15. This CDR3 has 15 amino acids. The CDR3 DNA reads as TGCAGCGTTCCCGGAGCGGGGGTGTTAAGTGGTGAGCAGTTCTTC. Encoded protein: CSVPGAGVLSGEQFF.

With respect to this clone: With only one base between it and a far larger clone, this is likely a read error. The chain links TRBV27 to TRBJ2-2; either TRBD1 or TRBD2 may supply D (5 bases each). Germline CDR1 is MNHEY and CDR2 is SMNVEV (reference sequence). This CDR3 spans 14 amino acids. Written as DNA, the CDR3 is TGTGCCAGCAGTTCCTCGACAGTCACCGGGGAGCCGTTTTTT. Translated, it gives CASSSSTVTGEPFF.

About this clone: A much larger clone differs from this one at a single base, so this may be a read error. The chain carries TRBV15 and TRBJ2-1; TRBD2 might be the D (6 bases). The CDR3 is made up of 13 amino acids. The germline V gene has CDR1 LNHNV and CDR2 YYDKDF (reference sequence). Trimming cost V 6 bases and J 8 bases, with 14 bases left between them. The CDR3 coding sequence is TGTGCCACCAGTAGCGGTTTCGACGATGAGCAGTTCTTC. It specifies CATSSGFDDEQFF.

Here the CDR3 DNA reads TGTGCCAGCAGCTTGGTTACAGGTGAAAAACTGTTTTTT. Translating gives CASSLVTGEKLFF. This chain connects TRBV5-5 to TRBJ1-4, with D possibly matching TRBD1 (5 bases). Trimming removed 0 bases at V and 7 bases at J, with 7 bases between. The CDR3 totals 13 residues. Germline loops: CDR1 SGHKS, CDR2 YYEKEE (reference sequence). The variable domain in full, with the rest retrieved from reference TRBV5-5 and TRBJ1-4, is DAGVTQSPTHLIKTRGQQVTLRCSPISGHKSVSWYQQVLGQGPQFIFQYYEKEERGRGNFPDRFSARQFPNYSSELNVNALLLGDSALYLCASSLVTGEKLFFGSGTQLSVL.

This clone was counted between two and nine times. The gene calls are TRBV6-1 and TRBJ2-7, with TRBD1 matching over 10 bases. V lost 4 bases, J lost 5 bases, and 5 bases stayed unmatched. The CDR3 consists of 14 residues. Germline CDR1 reads MNHNS; CDR2 reads SASEGT. CDR3 sequence: CASSVLTGGNEQYF. Written as DNA, the CDR3 is TGTGCCAGCAGTGTCCTGACAGGGGGCAACGAGCAGTACTTC.

The V and J genes are TRBV5-1 and TRBJ2-3, with 7 positions matching TRBD2. Germline-derived CDR1 and CDR2 are SGHRS and YFSETQ. The CDR3 has 16 residues. V trimming: 0 bases; J trimming: 3 bases; junction bases outside the gene matches: 7. The CDR3 sequence is CASSLAERGETDTQYF. For the CDR3, the DNA is TGCGCCAGCAGCTTGGCCGAGCGGGGTGAGACAGATACGCAGTATTTT.

The chain uses TRBV7-6 and TRBJ2-7; 10 bases are a match to TRBD1. The germline V gene has CDR1 SGHVS and CDR2 FNYEAQ. The CDR3 loop spans 15 amino acids. The V segment lost 6 bases and the J segment 2 bases; nucleotides outside the gene matches: 7. DNA of the CDR3: TGTGCCAGCAGTCCCGCCGGGACAGGGGCCTACGAGCAGTACTTC. Amino acids: CASSPAGTGAYEQYF.

The chain is built from TRBV5-6 and TRBJ1-2, with TRBD1 as a possible D gene (5 bases). The V end lost 1 base, the J end lost 4 bases, and 17 bases lay between the germline ends. The CDR3 totals 16 residues. From germline, CDR1 is SGHDT and CDR2 YYEEEE. The CDR3 DNA reads TGTGCCAGCAGCTTGTACCCCGATGGAGGGACCTATGGCTACACCTTC. It is translated as CASSLYPDGGTYGYTF. Full variable domain (remainder filled in from reference TRBV5-6 and TRBJ1-2): DAGVTQSPTHLIKTRGQQVTLRCSPKSGHDTVSWYQQALGQGPQFIFQYYEEEERQRGNFPDRFSGHQFPNYSSELNVNALLLGDSALYLCASSLYPDGGTYGYTFGSGTRLTVV.

This clone was counted ten times or more. Within the sample, other DNA sequences also encode this same CDR3. The chain links TRBV7-8 to TRBJ1-1, with unresolved D. Per the germline V gene, CDR1 is SGHVS and CDR2 is FQNEAQ. Trimming took off 2 bases at V and 1 base at J, with 5 bases between the two ends. This CDR3 has 13 residues. DNA for the CDR3: TGTGCCAGCAGCTTAACGGGGAACACTGAAGCTTTCTTT. This gives the protein CASSLTGNTEAFF.

Of note for this clone: With only one base between it and a far larger clone, this is likely a read error. The chain employs TRBV28 and TRBJ2-5; perhaps TRBD1 as D (6 bases). Near its end, the DNA agrees better with TRBJ2-7, so the J call may be wrong. The CDR3 totals 14 residues. Germline assignment: CDR1 MDHEN and CDR2 SYDVKM. Here the CDR3 reads CASGSGGQTREQYF. In DNA, the CDR3 is TGTGCCAGCGGGTCCGGCGGACAGACGCGCGAGCAGTACTTC.

This chain joins TRBV30 and TRBJ1-2; D not certain. Trimming left V 4 bases short and J 6 bases short, with 18 bases between. CDR3 length: 14 amino acids. Germline-derived CDR1 and CDR2 are GTSNPN and SVGIG (reference sequence). In DNA, the CDR3 is TGTGCCTGGAACGGCTTTTGGAGTGCTGATGGCTACACCTTC. It is translated as CAWNGFWSADGYTF.

Worth noting for this clone: It is likely a read error: a sequence one base away is far more abundant. The sample has other DNA sequences that encode this CDR3 too. The V and J genes are TRBV7-9 and TRBJ1-5, with TRBD1 identical over 8 bases. The germline CDR1 and CDR2 sequences are SEHNR and FQNEAQ (reference sequence). CDR3 size: 17 residues. CDR3 in amino acids: CASSFYLGQGGYQPQHF. Written as DNA, the CDR3 is TGTGCCAGCAGCTTCTACCTAGGACAGGGTGGCTATCAGCCCCAACATTTT.

A note on this clone: It is likely a read error: a sequence one base away is far more abundant. Other DNA sequences of this sample code for an identical CDR3. The chain carries TRBV30 and TRBJ1-5; D remains ambiguous. The V end lost 0 bases, the J end lost 1 base, and 7 bases lay between the germline ends. The CDR3 is 14 amino acids. The germline V gene encodes CDR1 GTSNPN and CDR2 SVGIG (reference sequence). In DNA form, the CDR3 reads TGTGCCTGGAGTGTTCTGGCGAGCAATCAGCCCCAGCATTTT. Its protein is CAWSVLASNQPQHF.

The chain uses TRBV9 and TRBJ2-1; the D is unclear. V lost 0 bases, J lost 8 bases, and 6 bases lay in between. The CDR3 is 12 residues long. Germline CDR1 reads SGDLS; CDR2 reads YYNGEE. This chain's CDR3 is CASSVGGYEQFF. The CDR3 DNA reads as TGTGCCAGCAGCGTAGGGGGTTATGAGCAGTTCTTC.

This clone came up once. The V gene is TRBV27, the J gene TRBJ2-5; D gene uncertain. V was pared by 5 bases and J by 6 bases, with 13 bases between. CDR3 length: 13 amino acids. From germline, CDR1 is MNHEY and CDR2 SMNVEV (reference sequence). The CDR3 spells CASSLWVGKTQYF. CDR3 coding DNA: TGTGCCAGCAGTCTGTGGGTAGGGAAGACCCAGTACTTC.

The chain employs TRBV29-1 and TRBJ2-7; 7 bases fit TRBD1. CDR1 SQVTM and CDR2 ANQGSEA come from the germline V gene. The CDR3 covers 12 residues. V lost 1 base and J lost 4; bases outside the gene matches: 1. CDR3 region: CSVEVTGYEQYF. In DNA, the CDR3 is TGCAGCGTTGAAGTGACAGGGTACGAGCAGTACTTC.

In this sample, this clone turned up once. A far bigger clonotype differs at one base, so this is likely a read error. V is TRBV11-1 and J is TRBJ1-1; D uncertain. Trimming pared 5 bases from V and 4 bases from J, leaving 14 bases between. CDR1 SGHAT and CDR2 FQDESV come from the germline V gene (reference sequence). This CDR3 is built from 14 residues. CDR3 DNA sequence: TGTGCCAGCAGCCAACGTACGTCGAGCACTGAAGCTTTCTTT. Encoded protein: CASSQRTSSTEAFF.

The chain has TRBV18 and TRBJ2-3; 7 bases line up with TRBD1. This CDR3 has 14 amino acids. Per the germline V gene, CDR1 is KGHSH and CDR2 is LQKENI. The J segment lost 5 bases and the V segment lost 3 bases, leaving 5 bases of the junction unmatched. The CDR3 here is CASSPDRDRDTQYF. The CDR3 region has the DNA TGTGCCAGCTCACCCGACAGGGATCGAGATACGCAGTATTTT.